The subject of this entry is one T cell receptor (beta chain). This table comes from immunoSEQ multiplex PCR, and its TCRdb copy is limited to in-frame clones, with some not included. This table has around 60,000 clones, 90% to 95% appearing once. The data were taken from a study of technical replicates of blood from a handful of donors. Trimming took 2 bases from V and 3 from J, leaving 11 bases between them. Germline V gene data show CDR1 as SGHVS and CDR2 as FQNEAQ. The CDR3 contains 15 residues. The sequencing sample was made of PBMCs. The J gene is TRBJ1-5, the V gene TRBV7-8; perhaps TRBD1 as D (5 bases). The receptor comes from a human donor in good health. Some clones in this sample may be carry-over from other donors' samples. The DNA for the CDR3 is TGTGCCAGCAGCTTAAGGTCAGGGATCAATCAGCCCCAGCATTTT. It codes for CASSLRSGINQPQHF. The full variable domain, with the rest looked up from reference TRBV7-8 and TRBJ1-5, is GAGVSQSPRYKVAKRGQDVALRCDPISGHVSLFWYQQALGQGPEFLTYFQNEAQLDKSGLPSDRFFAERPEGSVSTLKIQRTQQEDSAVYLCASSLRSGINQPQHFGDGTRLSIL.